Presented here are 2 T cell receptor beta chains from one specimen sequenced in a study of blood T cell repertoires in COVID-19. TCRdb's copy holds only in-frame clones and misses some; the assay was immunoSEQ multiplex PCR. The sample lists approximately 400,000 clones, over 65% occurring once. The source material was peripheral blood. The receptors derive from a human donor with acute or convalescent COVID-19. The donor label of this sample is uncertain.

This sequence joins TRBV7-2 and TRBJ2-5, with 7 bases aligning to TRBD1. CDR1 is SGHTA, CDR2 FQGNSA, per germline. V trimming: 10 bases; J trimming: 9 bases; junction bases outside the gene matches: 8. The CDR3 extends over 11 amino acids. CDR3 in amino acids: CAKGAQRPQYF. The CDR3 DNA follows: TGTGCCAAGGGGGCCCAGCGGCCCCAGTACTTC.

The rearrangement uses TRBV11-2 and TRBJ2-2; D may be TRBD1 (6 bases). Germline assignment: CDR1 SGHAT and CDR2 FQNNGV. There are 14 residues in the CDR3. The ends were cut back, 5 bases at V and 12 bases at J, with 19 bases in the middle. DNA for the CDR3: TGTGCCAGCAGCGCACCGGGACATATAGGCAAGCTGTTTTTT. This translates into CASSAPGHIGKLFF.